This T cell receptor beta chain was observed in a study of blood T cell repertoires in COVID-19 (dated by TCRdb to 2020 to 2022). About the full investigation: The collaborator samples originated in the United States, Italy and Spain and spanned the acute and convalescent phases of COVID-19. The prospective study material was composed of cDNA or gDNA derived from T cells, B-cell-depleted T cells, or PBMCs. Deeply sampled blood TCRbeta repertoires from subjects exposed to, actively infected with, or recovered from COVID-19 were included in the dataset. The repertoires were made available in a free public database intended to serve as a resource for research on the immune response to SARS-CoV-2. The samples were drawn from two sources: the first 160 participants of the ongoing ImmuneRACE study, and some 1,300 subjects contributed by 6 global collaborators. A de-identified subject ID, COVID-19 status, age in years and sex were almost always included in the sample metadata. Where available, HLA class I and class II types were obtained from metadata supplied by the sample provider rather than from assay-based typing.

With regard to this clone: Its binding antigen is unknown. No qualities accompany the bases; no much larger clone lies one base away.

TCRbeta CDR3 regions were amplified from genomic DNA by means of the immunoSEQ Assay, a bias-controlled multiplex PCR. The source study handled its data this way. Nucleated cell counts per sample were estimated from amplification of reference gene primers within the assay. To quantify the absolute abundance of each unique TCRbeta CDR3 rearrangement, sequence reads were collapsed and filtered. For each sample, productive Simpson clonality was calculated as the square root of Simpson's diversity index across productive rearrangements. The source is immuneACCESS, and TCRdb retained only in-frame sequences with V and J called. Part of the clones is not carried over; for the studies checked, unresolved V genes explain less than half of this, and the remainder is unexplained. For V, J and clone size, that table is used; D and trimming come from the DNA. Recorded for this sample are over 140,000 clones; 60% to 80% of them occurred a single time. Roughly 2.9% of the sample is held by the ten biggest clonotypes.

What the research found in general, with its limitations: How much clinical and demographic metadata was included differed by source and by participant, and the metadata was provided uncurated.

There are 16 amino acids in the CDR3, from cysteine to phenylalanine inclusive. The only DNA kept is the CDR3, 48 bases in frame from the first base. The CDR1 and CDR2 encoded by the germline V gene are SGHNT and YENEEA. For this chain, trimming is 0 bases at the V end and 4 bases at the J end, and the number of junction bases without a gene match is 2. Participants in the prospective study were enrolled through a virtual design, were aged roughly 18 to 100 years, and lived in about two dozen United States geographic areas. Cohort assignment in the prospective study relied on participant-reported clinical history from a screening survey and a study questionnaire. ImmuneRACE Cohort 3 recovered participants were defined by two consecutive negative NP/OP PCR tests, healthcare professional clearance, or symptom resolution. In the prospective study, whole blood, serum and a nasopharyngeal or oropharyngeal swab were collected from each participant by mobile phlebotomists. Prospective study participants could optionally give additional blood draws and questionnaires over an approximately 2-month period. Blood samples from the prospective study were shipped frozen or at room temperature prior to DNA extraction.

The chain couples TRBV11-3 to TRBJ2-2, and 10 junctional nucleotides match TRBD1. Input material: PBMCs or T cells enriched from blood (not recorded which). The TCR sequence derives from a woman in her 50s who had recovered from COVID-19. The CDR3 amino acid sequence is: CASSLETGGGTGELFF. The DNA sequence is TGTGCCAGCAGCTTAGAGACAGGGGGCGGCACCGGGGAGCTGTTTTTT. The entire variable domain, with the stretches around the CDR3 drawn from the reference TRBV11-3 and TRBJ2-2 proteins, is EAGVVQSPRYKIIEKKQPVAFWCNPISGHNTLYWYLQNLGQGPELLIRYENEEAVDDSQLPKDRFSAERLKGVDSTLKIQPAELGDSAVYLCASSLETGGGTGELFFGEGSRLTVL.